The present T cell receptor beta chain was sequenced within a study of identical twins. Whole-study results and caveats: The analysis was cross-sectional rather than longitudinal within donors.

The length of the CDR3 is 19 residues. The V gene end was trimmed by 2 bases and the J gene end by 4 bases; junction bases not matched to a gene: 16. In germline, CDR1 is MNHEY, CDR2 SVGEGT. On this clonotype itself: The antigen remains unidentified.

MiXCR, run by TCRdb on the 5' RACE reads, gives a single entry per CDR3 protein. The sample gives roughly 200,000 distinct CDR3 sequences, more than 15% of which show up once; 35% to 50% is in the top ten. These data also formed part of another study, on T cells expressing NK-cell markers. From that paper: For several experiments, T cell sorting was restricted to the alpha-beta TCR population by means of an anti-gamma-delta TCR antibody. NKG2C+ dominant clonotype frequencies in 6 or 7 donors were 1.0-7.0% of CD8+ T cells. There were a few donors in whom these clonotypes also led the CD3+CD56-NKG2C+ fraction.

The sequenced sample was CD8+ T cells sorted from blood. This chain connects TRBV6-2 or TRBV6-3 to TRBJ2-1; 8 bases are shared with TRBD2. The TCR was taken from a woman in her late teens or twenties in good health. The DNA for the CDR3 is TGTGCCAGCAGTTACCCCCATCTACTTACTAGCGGAGCTTACAATGAGCAGTTCTTC. Its translation: CASSYPHLLTSGAYNEQFF.